What follows describes a single T cell receptor (beta chain). Authors' analysis steps: Cell counts per sample came from amplifying reference gene primers. Profiling relied on immunoSEQ multiplex PCR, and the TCRdb table lists in-frame clones only, not all of them. The V and J calls and clone size are taken from that table; D and trimming were inferred from the DNA. The repertoire includes around 300,000 clones, approximately 93% of them detected once, and approximately 2% sits in the top ten. The record originates from a study of blood T cell repertoires in COVID-19. The J segment lost 0 bases and the V segment lost 5 bases, leaving 3 bases of the junction unmatched. From germline, CDR1 is SEHNR and CDR2 FQNEAQ (reference sequence). This CDR3 is 15 amino acids long.

The sample taken for sequencing was peripheral blood. The chain is built from TRBV7-9 and TRBJ1-1, with 10 bases that match TRBD1. This receptor was taken from a woman aged 25 to 39 with COVID-19, enrolled during active disease. The DNA for the CDR3 is TGTGCCAGCAGCCAAGGACAGGGGGTGAACACTGAAGCTTTCTTT. Its protein product is CASSQGQGVNTEAFF.